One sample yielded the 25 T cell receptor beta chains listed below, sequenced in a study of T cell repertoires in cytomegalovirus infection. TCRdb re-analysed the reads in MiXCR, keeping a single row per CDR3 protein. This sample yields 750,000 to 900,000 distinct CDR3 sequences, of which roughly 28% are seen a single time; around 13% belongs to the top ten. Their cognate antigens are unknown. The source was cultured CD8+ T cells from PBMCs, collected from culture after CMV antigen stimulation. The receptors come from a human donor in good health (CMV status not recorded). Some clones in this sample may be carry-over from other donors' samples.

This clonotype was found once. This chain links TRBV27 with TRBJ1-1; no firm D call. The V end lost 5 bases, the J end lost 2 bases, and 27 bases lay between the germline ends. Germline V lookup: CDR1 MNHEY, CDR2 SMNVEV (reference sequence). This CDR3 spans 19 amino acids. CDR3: CASSPNLWPGGLFNTEAFF. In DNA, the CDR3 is TGTGCCAGCAGTCCGAATCTTTGGCCGGGAGGCTTATTTAACACTGAAGCTTTCTTT.

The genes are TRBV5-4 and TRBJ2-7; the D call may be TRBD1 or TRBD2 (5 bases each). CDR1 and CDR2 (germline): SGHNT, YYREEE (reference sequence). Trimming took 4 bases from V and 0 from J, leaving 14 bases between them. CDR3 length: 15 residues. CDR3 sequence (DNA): TGTGCCAGCAGCCCTAACGGGGCCGACTCCTACGAGCAGTACTTC. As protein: CASSPNGADSYEQYF.

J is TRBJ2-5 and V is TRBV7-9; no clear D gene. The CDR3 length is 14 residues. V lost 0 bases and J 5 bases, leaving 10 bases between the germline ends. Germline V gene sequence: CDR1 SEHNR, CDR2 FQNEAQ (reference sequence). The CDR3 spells CASSLAPQVETQYF. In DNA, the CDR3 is TGTGCCAGCAGCTTAGCCCCCCAGGTGGAGACCCAGTACTTC.

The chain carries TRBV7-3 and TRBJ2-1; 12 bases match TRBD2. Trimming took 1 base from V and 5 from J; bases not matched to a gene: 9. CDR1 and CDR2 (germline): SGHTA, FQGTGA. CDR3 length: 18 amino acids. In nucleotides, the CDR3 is TGTGCCAGCAGCTTAAGGGAGTGGACTAGCGGGGCAGACAATGAGCAGTTCTTC. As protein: CASSLREWTSGADNEQFF.

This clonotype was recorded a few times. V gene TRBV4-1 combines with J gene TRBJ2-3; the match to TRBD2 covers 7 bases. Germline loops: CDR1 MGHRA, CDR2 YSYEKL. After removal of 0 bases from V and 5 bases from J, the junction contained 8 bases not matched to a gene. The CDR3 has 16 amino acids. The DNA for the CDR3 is TGCGCCAGCAGCCAAGATAAGAAGCGGGGTGTAGATACGCAGTATTTT. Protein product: CASSQDKKRGVDTQYF.

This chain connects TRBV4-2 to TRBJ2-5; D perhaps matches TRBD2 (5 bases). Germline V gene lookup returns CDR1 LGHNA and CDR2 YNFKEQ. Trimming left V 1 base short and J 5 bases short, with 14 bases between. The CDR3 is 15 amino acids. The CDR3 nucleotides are TGTGCCAGCAGCCAAGTGGCAGGACTGGTGGAGACCCAGTACTTC. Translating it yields CASSQVAGLVETQYF.

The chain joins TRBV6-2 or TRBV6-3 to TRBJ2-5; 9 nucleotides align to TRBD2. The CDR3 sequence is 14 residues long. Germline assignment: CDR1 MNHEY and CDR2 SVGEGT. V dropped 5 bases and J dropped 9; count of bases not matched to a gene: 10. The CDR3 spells CASSLAGSGLAQYF. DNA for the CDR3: TGTGCCAGCAGTCTAGCGGGGTCAGGGCTGGCCCAGTACTTC.

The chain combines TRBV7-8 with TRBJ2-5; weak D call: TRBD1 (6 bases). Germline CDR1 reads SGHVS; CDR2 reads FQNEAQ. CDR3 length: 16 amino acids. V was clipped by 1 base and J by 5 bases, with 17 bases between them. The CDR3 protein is CASSLGRTVITETQYF. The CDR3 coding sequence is TGTGCCAGCAGCTTAGGCAGGACAGTCATTACCGAGACCCAGTACTTC.

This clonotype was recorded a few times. DNA for the CDR3: TGTGCCAGCAGCTCCCAAGGACTAGCGGGATCCAATGAGCAGTTCTTC. This sequence encodes CASSSQGLAGSNEQFF. This chain links TRBV7-6 with TRBJ2-1; TRBD2 agrees at 12 bases. CDR3 length equals 16 residues. Germline V gene lookup returns CDR1 SGHVS and CDR2 FNYEAQ. The junction had 7 bases not matched to a gene; V was cut back by 4 bases and J by 6 bases.

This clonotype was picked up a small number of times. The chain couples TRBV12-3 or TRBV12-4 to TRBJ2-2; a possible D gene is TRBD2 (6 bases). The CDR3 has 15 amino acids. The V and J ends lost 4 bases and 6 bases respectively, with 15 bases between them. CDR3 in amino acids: CASSWDPGGAGELFF. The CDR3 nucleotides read TGTGCCAGCAGTTGGGACCCCGGAGGGGCCGGGGAGCTGTTTTTT.

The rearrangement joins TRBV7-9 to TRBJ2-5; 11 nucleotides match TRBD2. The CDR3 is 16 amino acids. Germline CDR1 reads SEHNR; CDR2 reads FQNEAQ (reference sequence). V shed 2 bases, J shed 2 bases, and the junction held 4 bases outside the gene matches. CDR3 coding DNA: TGTGCCAGCAGCTTATCGACTAGCGGGATGCAAGAGACCCAGTACTTC. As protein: CASSLSTSGMQETQYF.

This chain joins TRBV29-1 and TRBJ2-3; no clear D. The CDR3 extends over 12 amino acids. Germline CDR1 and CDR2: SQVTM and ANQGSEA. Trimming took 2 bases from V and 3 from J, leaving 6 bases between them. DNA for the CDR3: TGCAGCGTTGAAAGCCAGACAGATACGCAGTATTTT. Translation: CSVESQTDTQYF.

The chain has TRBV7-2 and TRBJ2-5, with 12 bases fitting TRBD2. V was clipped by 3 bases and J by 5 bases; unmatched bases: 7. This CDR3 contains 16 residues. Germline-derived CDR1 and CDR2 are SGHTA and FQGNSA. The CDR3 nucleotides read TGTGCCAGCAGCTTCACTAGCGGGGGGCGGTGGGAGACCCAGTACTTC. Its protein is CASSFTSGGRWETQYF.

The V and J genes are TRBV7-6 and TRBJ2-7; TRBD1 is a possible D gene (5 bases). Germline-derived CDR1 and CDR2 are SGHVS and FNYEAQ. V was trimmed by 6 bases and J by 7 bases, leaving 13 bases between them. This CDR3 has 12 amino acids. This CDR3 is CASRGQGLEQYF. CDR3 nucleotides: TGTGCCAGCAGGGGCCAGGGCCTAGAGCAGTACTTC.

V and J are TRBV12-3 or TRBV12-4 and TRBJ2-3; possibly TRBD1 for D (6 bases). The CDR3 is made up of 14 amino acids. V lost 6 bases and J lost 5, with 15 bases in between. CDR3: CASSFGGARDTQYF. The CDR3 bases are TGTGCCAGCAGCTTTGGGGGCGCGAGAGATACGCAGTATTTT.

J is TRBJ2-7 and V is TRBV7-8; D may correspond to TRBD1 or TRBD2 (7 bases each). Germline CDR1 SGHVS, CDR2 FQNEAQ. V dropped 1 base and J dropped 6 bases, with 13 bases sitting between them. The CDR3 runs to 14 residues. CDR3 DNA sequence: TGTGCCAGCAGCTTAGGTGGCAGGGGGGGCGAGCAGTACTTC. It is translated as CASSLGGRGGEQYF.

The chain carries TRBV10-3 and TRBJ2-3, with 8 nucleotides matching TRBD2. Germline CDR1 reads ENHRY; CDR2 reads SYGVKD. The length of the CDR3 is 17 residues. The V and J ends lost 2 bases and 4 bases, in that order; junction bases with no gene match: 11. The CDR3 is CAISEAGRGVGPDTQYF. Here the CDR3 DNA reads TGTGCCATCAGTGAGGCCGGGCGGGGGGTCGGGCCAGATACGCAGTATTTT.

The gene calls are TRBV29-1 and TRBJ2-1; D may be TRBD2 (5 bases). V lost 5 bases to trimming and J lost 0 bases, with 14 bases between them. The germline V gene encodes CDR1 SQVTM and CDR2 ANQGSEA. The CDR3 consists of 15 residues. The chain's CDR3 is CSVFGLVSSYNEQFF. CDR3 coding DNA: TGCAGCGTTTTCGGACTCGTGAGCTCCTACAATGAGCAGTTCTTC.

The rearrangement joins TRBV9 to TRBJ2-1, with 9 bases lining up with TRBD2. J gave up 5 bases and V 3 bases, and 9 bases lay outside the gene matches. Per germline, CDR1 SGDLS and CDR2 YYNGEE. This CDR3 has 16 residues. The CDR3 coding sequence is TGTGCCAGCAGCGCCCCGGGAAGCGGGGGGCACAATGAGCAGTTCTTC. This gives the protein CASSAPGSGGHNEQFF.

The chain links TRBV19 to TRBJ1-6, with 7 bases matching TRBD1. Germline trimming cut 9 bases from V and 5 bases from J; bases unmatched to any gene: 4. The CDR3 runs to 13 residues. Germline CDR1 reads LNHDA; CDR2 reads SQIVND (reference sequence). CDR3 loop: CASRDSNNSPLHF. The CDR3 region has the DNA TGTGCCAGCCGGGACAGCAATAATTCACCCCTCCACTTT.

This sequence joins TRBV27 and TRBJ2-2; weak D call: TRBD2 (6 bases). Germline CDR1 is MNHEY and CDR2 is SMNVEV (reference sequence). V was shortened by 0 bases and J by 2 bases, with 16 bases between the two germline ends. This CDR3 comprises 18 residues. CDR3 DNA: TGTGCCAGCAGTTTATCGGGGGACTCAGAAATTAACACCGGGGAGCTGTTTTTT. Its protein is CASSLSGDSEINTGELFF.

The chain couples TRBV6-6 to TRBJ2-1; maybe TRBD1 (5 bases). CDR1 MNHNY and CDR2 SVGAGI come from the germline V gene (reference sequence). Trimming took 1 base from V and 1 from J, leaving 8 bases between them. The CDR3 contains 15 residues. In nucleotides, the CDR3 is TGTGCCAGCAGTTACTATCAGGGTTCCTACAATGAGCAGTTCTTC. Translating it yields CASSYYQGSYNEQFF.

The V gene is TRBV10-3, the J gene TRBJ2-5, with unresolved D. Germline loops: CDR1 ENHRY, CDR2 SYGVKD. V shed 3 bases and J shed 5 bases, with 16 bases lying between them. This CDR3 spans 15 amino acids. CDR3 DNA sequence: TGTGCCATCAGTGAAGTCAGCAAGTTTATTGAGACCCAGTACTTC. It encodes CAISEVSKFIETQYF.

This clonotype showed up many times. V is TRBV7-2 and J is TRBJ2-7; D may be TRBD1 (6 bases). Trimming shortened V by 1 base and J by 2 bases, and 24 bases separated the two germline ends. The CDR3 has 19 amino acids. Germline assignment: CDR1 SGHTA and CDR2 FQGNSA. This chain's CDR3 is CASSLVTQTGLANPYEQYV. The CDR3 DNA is TGTGCCAGCAGCTTAGTTACCCAAACAGGGTTAGCAAACCCCTACGAGCAGTACGTC.

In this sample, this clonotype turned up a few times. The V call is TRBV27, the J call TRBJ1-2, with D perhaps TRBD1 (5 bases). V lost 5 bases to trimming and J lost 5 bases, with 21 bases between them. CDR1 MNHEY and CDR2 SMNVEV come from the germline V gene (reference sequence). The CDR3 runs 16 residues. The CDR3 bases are TGTGCCAGCAGTATTACAGGAGCGGTTGACATTTATGGCTACACCTTC. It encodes CASSITGAVDIYGYTF.